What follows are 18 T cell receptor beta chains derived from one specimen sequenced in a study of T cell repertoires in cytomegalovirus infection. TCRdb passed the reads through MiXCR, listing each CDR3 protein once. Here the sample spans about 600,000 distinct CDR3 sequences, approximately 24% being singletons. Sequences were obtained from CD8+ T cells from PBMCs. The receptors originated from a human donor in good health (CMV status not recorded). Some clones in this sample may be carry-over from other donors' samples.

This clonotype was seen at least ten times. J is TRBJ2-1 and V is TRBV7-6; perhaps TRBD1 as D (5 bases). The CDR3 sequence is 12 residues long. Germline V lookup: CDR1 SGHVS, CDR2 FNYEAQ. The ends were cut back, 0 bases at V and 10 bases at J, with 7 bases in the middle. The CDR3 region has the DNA TGTGCCAGCAGCTTAGCGCGGACAGAGCAGTTCTTC. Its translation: CASSLARTEQFF.

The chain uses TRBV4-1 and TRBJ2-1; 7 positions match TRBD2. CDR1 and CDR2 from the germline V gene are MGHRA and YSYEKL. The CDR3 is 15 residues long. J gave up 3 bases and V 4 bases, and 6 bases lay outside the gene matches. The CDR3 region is CASSLLGGNYNEQFF. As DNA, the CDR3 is TGCGCCAGCAGCCTTTTGGGGGGGAACTACAATGAGCAGTTCTTC.

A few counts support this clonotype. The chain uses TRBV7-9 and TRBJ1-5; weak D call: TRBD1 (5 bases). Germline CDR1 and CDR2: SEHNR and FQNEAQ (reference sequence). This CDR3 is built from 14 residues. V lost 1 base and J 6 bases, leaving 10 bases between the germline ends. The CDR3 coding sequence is TGTGCCAGCAGCTTAGACGGGACGAGTCAGCCCCAGCATTTT. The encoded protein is CASSLDGTSQPQHF.

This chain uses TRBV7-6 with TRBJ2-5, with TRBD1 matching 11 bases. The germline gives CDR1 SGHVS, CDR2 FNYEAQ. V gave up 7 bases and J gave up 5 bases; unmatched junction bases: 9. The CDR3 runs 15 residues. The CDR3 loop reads CASTKGQGAGETQYF. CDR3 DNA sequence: TGTGCCAGCACCAAAGGACAGGGGGCGGGTGAGACCCAGTACTTC.

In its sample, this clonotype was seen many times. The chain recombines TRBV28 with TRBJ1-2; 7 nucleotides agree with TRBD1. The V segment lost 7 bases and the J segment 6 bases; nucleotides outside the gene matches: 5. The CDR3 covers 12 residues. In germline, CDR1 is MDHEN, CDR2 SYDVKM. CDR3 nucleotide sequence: TGTGCCAGCAACGACAGGGCGGATGGCTACACCTTC. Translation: CASNDRADGYTF.

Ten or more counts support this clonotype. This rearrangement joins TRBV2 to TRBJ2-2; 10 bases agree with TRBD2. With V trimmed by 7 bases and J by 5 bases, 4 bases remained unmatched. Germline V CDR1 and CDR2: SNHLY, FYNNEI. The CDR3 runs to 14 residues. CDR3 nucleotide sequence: TGTGCCAGCATCGAGCGGGGGGGTACCGGGGAGCTGTTTTTT. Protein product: CASIERGGTGELFF.

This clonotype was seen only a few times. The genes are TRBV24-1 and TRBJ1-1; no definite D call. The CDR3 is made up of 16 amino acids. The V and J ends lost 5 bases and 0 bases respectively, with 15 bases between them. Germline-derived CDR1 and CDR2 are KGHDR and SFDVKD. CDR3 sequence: CATSVERGSMNTEAFF. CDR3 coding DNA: TGTGCCACCAGTGTCGAAAGAGGGTCTATGAACACTGAAGCTTTCTTT.

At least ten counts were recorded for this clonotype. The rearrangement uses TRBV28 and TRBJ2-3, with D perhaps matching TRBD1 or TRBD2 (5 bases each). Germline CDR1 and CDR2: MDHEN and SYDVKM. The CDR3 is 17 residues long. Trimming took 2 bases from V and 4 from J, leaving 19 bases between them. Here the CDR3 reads CASSLRRGVWVPDTQYF. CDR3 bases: TGTGCCAGCAGTTTAAGAAGAGGGGTTTGGGTCCCAGATACGCAGTATTTT. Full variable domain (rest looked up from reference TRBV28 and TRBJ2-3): DVKVTQSSRYLVKRTGEKVFLECVQDMDHENMFWYRQDPGLGLRLIYFSYDVKMKEKGDIPEGYSVSREKKERFSLILESASTNQTSMYLCASSLRRGVWVPDTQYFGPGTRLTVL.

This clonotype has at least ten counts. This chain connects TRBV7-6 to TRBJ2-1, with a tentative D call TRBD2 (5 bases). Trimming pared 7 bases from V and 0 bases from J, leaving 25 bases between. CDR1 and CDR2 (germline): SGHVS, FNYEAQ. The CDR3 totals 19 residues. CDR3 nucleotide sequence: TGTGCCAGCACCGACTTGGAGCGGACGTGGTCTAGCTCCTACAATGAGCAGTTCTTC. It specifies CASTDLERTWSSSYNEQFF.

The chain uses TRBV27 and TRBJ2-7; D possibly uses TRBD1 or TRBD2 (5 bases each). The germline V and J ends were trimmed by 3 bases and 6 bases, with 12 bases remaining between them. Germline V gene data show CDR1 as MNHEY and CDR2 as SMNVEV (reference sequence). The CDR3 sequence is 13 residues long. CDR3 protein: CASSFKRGGEQYV. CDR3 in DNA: TGTGCCAGCAGTTTTAAGAGGGGCGGCGAGCAGTACGTC.

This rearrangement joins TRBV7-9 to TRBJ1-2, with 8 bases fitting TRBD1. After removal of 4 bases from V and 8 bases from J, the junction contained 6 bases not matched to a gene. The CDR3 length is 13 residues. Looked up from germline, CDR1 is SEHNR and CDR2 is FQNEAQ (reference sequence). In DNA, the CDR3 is TGTGCCAGCAGCTCCAAGACAGGGGTAGGCTACACCTTC. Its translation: CASSSKTGVGYTF. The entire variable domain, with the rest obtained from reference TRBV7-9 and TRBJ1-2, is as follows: DTGVSQNPRHKITKRGQNVTFRCDPISEHNRLYWYRQTLGQGPEFLTYFQNEAQLEKSRLLSDRFSAERPKGSFSTLEIQRTEQGDSAMYLCASSSKTGVGYTFGSGTRLTVV.

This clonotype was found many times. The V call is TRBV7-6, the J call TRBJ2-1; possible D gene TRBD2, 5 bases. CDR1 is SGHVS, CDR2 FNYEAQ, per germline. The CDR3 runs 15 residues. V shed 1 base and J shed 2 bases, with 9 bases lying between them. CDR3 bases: TGTGCCAGCAGCTTAGTCGTCGGGACCTACAATGAGCAGTTCTTC. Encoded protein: CASSLVVGTYNEQFF.

The DNA for the CDR3 is TGTGCCAGCAGCTTAGAGGAGGACAGATACTACGAGCAGTACTTC. Protein product: CASSLEEDRYYEQYF. V usage is TRBV5-6 and J usage is TRBJ2-7; perhaps TRBD1 as D (6 bases). Germline V CDR1 and CDR2: SGHDT, YYEEEE. The V and J ends lost 2 bases and 3 bases respectively, with 15 bases between them. This CDR3 spans 15 amino acids.

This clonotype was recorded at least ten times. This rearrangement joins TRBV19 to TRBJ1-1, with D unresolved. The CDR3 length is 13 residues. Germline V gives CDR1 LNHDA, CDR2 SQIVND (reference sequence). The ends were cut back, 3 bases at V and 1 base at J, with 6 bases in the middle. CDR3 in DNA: TGTGCCAGTAGTATGGTGGGGAACACTGAAGCTTTCTTT. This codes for CASSMVGNTEAFF.

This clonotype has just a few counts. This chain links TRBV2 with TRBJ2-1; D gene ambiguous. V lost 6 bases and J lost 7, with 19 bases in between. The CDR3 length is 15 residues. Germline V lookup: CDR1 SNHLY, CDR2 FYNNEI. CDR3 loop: CASSVAAASGNEQFF. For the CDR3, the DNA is TGTGCCAGCAGCGTCGCCGCTGCCTCGGGTAATGAGCAGTTCTTC. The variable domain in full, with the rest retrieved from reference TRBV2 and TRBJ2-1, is EPEVTQTPSHQVTQMGQEVILRCVPISNHLYFYWYRQILGQKVEFLVSFYNNEISEKSEIFDDQFSVERPDGSNFTLKIRSTKLEDSAMYFCASSVAAASGNEQFFGPGTRLTVL.

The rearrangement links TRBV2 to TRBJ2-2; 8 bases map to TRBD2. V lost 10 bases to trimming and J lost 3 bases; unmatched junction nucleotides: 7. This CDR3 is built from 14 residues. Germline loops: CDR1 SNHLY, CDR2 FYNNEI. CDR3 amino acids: CATLAGTYTGELFF. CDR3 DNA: TGTGCCACCTTAGCGGGGACTTACACCGGGGAGCTGTTTTTT.

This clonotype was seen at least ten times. CDR3 coding DNA: TGTGCCAGCAGTTACGTCGGTGTTCCCTACAATGAGCAGTTCTTC. Translated, it gives CASSYVGVPYNEQFF. The chain combines TRBV6-2 or TRBV6-3 with TRBJ2-1, with unresolved D. This CDR3 has 15 amino acids. V shed 2 bases and J shed 2 bases, with 10 bases lying between them. CDR1 and CDR2 (germline): MNHEY, SVGEGT.

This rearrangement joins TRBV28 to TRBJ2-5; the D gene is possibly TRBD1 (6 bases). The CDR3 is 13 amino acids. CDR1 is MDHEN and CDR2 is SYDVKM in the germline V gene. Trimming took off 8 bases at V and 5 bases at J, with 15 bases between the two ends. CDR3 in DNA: TGTGCCAGCGGAATAGTGGGGGCCGAGACCCAGTACTTC. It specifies CASGIVGAETQYF.